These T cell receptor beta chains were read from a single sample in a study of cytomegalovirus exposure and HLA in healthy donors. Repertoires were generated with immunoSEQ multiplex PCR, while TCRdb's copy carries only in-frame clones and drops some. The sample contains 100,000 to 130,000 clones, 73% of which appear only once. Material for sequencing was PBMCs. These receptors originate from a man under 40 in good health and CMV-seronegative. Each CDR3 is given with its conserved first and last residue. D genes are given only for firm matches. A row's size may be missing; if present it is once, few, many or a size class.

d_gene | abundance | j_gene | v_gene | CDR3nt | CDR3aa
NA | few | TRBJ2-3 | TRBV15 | TGTGCCACCAGCCCCCGGGAAGGCGCGCAGTATTTT | CATSPREGAQYF
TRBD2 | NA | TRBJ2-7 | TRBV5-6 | TGTGCCAGCAGCCGGGGGGTGGGAGCGGGGCCCTACGAGCAGTACTTC | CASSRGVGAGPYEQYF
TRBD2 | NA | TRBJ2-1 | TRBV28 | TGTGCCAGCAGTTTGCCCGGACTAGCGGCATCCTACAATGAGCAGTTCTTC | CASSLPGLAASYNEQFF
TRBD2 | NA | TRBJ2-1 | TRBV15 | TGTGCCACCAGTTCTAACCCTCTAGCGGGAGTAGGAAATGAGCAGTTCTTC | CATSSNPLAGVGNEQFF
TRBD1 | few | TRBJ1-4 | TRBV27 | TGTGCCAGCAGTTTAAAGGTCGGGACAGGGGGCCGGGAAAAACTGTTTTTT | CASSLKVGTGGREKLFF
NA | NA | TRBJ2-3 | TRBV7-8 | TGTGCCAGCAGCTTATCAGGGTCCGATACGCAGTATTTT | CASSLSGSDTQYF
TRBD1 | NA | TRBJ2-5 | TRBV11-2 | TGTGCCAGCAGCTTAGGGACAGGACCCTCACAAGAGACCCAGTACTTC | CASSLGTGPSQETQYF
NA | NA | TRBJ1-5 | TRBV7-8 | TGTGCCAGCAGCTTACAAAGCAATCAGCCCCAGCATTTT | CASSLQSNQPQHF
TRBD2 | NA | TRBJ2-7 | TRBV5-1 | TGCGCCAGCAGCTTGTTGGGGGGGACCTACGAGCAGTACTTC | CASSLLGGTYEQYF
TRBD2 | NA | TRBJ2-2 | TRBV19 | TGTGCCAGTAGTATCCCGACTAGCGGGAGGGCCCGAAGGACCGGGGAGCTGTTTTTT | CASSIPTSGRARRTGELFF
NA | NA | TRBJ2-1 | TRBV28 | TGTGCCAGCAACTGGGGGGAGAATGAGCAGTTCTTC | CASNWGENEQFF
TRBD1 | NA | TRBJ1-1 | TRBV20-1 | TGCAGAATAAAACAGGGGGCGAGGGCTTTCTTT | CRIKQGARAFF
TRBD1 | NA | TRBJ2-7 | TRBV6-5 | TGTGCCAGCAGTCCCGGGACAGGGAACTACGAGCAGTACTTC | CASSPGTGNYEQYF
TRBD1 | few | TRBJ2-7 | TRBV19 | TGTGCCAGTAGCGGGACAGGAGGCTCCTACGAGCAGTACTTC | CASSGTGGSYEQYF